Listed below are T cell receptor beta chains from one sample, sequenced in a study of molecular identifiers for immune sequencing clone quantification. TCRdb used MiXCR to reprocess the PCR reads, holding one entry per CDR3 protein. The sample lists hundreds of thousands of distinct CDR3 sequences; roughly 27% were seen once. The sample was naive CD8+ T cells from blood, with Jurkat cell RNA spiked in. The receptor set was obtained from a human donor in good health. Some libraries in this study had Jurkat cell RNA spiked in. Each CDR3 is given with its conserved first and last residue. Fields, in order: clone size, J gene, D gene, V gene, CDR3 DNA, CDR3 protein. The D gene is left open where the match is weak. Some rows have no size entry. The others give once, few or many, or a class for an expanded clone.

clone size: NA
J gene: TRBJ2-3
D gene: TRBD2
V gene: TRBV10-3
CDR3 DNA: TGTGCCATCAGTGGACCACTAGCGGGCGACACAGATACGCAGTATTTT
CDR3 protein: CAISGPLAGDTDTQYF

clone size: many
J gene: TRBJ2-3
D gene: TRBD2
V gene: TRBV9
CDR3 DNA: TGTGCCAGCAGCGCCCCCGTTAGTGCTAGCGGGGGATGGGATACGCAGTATTTT
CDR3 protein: CASSAPVSASGGWDTQYF

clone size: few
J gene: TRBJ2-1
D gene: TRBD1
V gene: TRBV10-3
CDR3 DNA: TGTGCCATCATAGACAGGGAAGAAAGCTCCTACAATGAGCAGTTCTTC
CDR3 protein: CAIIDREESSYNEQFF

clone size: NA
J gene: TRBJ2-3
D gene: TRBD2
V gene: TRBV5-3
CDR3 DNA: TGTGCCAGCAGCTTTTCGGGGGGGGCCCCAGATACGCAGTATTTT
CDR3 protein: CASSFSGGAPDTQYF

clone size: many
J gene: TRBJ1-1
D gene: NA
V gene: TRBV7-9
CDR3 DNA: TGTGCCAGCAGCCTTAATCTCCGGACAGAGAACACTGAAGCTTTCTTT
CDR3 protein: CASSLNLRTENTEAFF

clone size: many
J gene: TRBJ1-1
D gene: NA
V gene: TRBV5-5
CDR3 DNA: TGTGCCAGCAGCTGGGGGATTGGGGCCAACACTGAAGCTTTCTTT
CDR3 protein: CASSWGIGANTEAFF

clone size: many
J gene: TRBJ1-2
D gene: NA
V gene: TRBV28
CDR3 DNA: TGTGCCAGCAGTCCACCGGGCTATGGCTACACCTTC
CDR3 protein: CASSPPGYGYTF

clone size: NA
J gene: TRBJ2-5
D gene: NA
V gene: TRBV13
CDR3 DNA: TGTGCCAGCAGCTTAACGGACAGACACGAGACCCAGTACTTC
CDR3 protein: CASSLTDRHETQYF

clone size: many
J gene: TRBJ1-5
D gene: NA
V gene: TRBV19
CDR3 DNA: TGTGCCAGTAGCCCCCGGCCGGGGCGCCCTGATCAGCCCCAGCATTTT
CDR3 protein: CASSPRPGRPDQPQHF

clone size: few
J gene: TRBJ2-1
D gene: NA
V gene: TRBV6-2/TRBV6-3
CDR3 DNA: TGTGCCAGCAGTACCCTCGGGTACGGGGATCGAGATGAGCAGTTCTTC
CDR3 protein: CASSTLGYGDRDEQFF

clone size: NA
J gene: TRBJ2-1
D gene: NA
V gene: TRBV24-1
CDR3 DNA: TGTGCCACCAGTGGAGGCCTTGAGCAGTTCTTC
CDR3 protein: CATSGGLEQFF

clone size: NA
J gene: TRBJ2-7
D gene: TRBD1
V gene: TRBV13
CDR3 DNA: TGTGCCAGCAGCTTAGGCCGGACAGGGATGAACTACGAGCAGTACTTC
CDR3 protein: CASSLGRTGMNYEQYF

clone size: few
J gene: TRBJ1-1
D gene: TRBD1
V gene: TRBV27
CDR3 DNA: TGTGCCAGCAGTTTCCCAGGACAGGCTGAAGCTTTCTTT
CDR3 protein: CASSFPGQAEAFF

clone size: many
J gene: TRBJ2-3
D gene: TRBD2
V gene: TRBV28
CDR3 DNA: TGTGCCAGCAGTAGACTAGCGGGAGGGATGGATACGCAGTATTTT
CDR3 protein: CASSRLAGGMDTQYF

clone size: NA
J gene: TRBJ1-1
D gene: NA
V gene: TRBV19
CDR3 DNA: TGTGCCAGTAATTTGGGTTTGAACACTGAAGCTTTCTTT
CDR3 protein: CASNLGLNTEAFF

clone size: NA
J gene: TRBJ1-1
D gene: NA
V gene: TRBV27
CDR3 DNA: TGTGCCAGCAGTTTAGTGACACCCTCGGGCACTGAAGCTTTCTTT
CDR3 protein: CASSLVTPSGTEAFF

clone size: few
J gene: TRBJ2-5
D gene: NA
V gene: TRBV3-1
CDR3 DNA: TGTGCCAGCAGCCCCCCGCGTAGGGGCCAAGAGACCCAGTACTTC
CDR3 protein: CASSPPRRGQETQYF

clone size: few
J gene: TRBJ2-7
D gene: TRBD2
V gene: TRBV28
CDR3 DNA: TGTGCCAGCTACGGGGGGAGCGGGATGAACGAGCAGTACTTC
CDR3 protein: CASYGGSGMNEQYF

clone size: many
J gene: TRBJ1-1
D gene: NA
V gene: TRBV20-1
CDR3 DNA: TGCAGTGCTAGAGTTTTGGGGGGCCGGAACACTGAAGCTTTCTTT
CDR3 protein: CSARVLGGRNTEAFF

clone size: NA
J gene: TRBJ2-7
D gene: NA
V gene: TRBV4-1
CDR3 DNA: TGCGCCAGCAGCCAAGAAGTGAAAATCTACGAGCAGTACTTC
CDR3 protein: CASSQEVKIYEQYF

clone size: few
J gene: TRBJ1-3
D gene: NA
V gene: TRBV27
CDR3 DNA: TGTGCCAGCAGTCCAGGCAACTCTGGAAACACCATATATTTT
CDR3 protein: CASSPGNSGNTIYF

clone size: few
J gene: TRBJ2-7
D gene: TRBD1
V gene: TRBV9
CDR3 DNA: TGTGCCAGCAGCGTAGGGACAGGGATGGGGGAGCAGTACTTC
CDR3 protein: CASSVGTGMGEQYF

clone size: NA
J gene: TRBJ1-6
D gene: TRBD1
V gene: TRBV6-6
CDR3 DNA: TGTGCCAGCAGTTACTCTGCAGGGGGCTCCTATAATTCACCCCTCCACTTT
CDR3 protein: CASSYSAGGSYNSPLHF

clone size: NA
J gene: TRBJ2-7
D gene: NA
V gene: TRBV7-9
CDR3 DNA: TGTGCCAGCAGCTCCCCGGGGGAGCGCTCCTTCGAGCAGTACTTC
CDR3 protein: CASSSPGERSFEQYF